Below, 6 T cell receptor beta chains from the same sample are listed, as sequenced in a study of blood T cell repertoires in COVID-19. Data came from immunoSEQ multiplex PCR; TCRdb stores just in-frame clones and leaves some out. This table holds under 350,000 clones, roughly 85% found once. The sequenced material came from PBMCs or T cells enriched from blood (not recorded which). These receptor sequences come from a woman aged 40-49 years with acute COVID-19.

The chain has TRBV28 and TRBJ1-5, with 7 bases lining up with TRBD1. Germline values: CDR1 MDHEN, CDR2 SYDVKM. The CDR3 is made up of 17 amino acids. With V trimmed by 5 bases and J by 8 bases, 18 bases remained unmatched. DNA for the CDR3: TGTGCCAGCAGTACGGCTAGGGGGCGGACGGGCGGAAAGCCCCAGCATTTT. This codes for CASSTARGRTGGKPQHF.

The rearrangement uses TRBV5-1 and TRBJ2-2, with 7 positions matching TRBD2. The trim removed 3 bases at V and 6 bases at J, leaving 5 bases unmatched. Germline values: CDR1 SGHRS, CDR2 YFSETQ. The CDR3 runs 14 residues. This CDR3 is CASSYEGGPGELFF. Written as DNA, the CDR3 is TGCGCCAGCAGCTATGAGGGAGGGCCCGGGGAGCTGTTTTTT.

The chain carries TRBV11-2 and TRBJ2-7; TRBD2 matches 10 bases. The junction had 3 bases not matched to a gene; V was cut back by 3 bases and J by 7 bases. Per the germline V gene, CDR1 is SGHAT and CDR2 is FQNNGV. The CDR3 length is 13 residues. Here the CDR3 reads CASSFRLAGEQYF. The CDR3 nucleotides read TGTGCCAGCAGCTTTCGACTAGCGGGTGAGCAGTACTTC.

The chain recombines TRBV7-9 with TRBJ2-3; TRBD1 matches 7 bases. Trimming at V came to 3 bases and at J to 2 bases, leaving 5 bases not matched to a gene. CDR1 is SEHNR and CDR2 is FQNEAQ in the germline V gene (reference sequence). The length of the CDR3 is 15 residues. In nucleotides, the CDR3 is TGTGCCAGCAGCTTTCAGGGGGTATACACAGATACGCAGTATTTT. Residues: CASSFQGVYTDTQYF.

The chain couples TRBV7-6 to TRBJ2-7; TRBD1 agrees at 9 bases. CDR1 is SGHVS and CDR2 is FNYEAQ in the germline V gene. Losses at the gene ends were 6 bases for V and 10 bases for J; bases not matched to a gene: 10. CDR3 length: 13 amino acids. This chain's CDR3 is CASSLRDREAQYF. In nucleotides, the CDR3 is TGTGCCAGCAGTCTAAGGGACAGGGAGGCCCAGTACTTC.

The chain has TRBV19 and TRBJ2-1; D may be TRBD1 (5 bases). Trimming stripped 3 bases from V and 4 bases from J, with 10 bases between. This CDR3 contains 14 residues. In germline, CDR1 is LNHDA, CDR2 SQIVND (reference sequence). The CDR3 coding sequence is TGTGCCAGTAGTATGGGCAGGGCGTACAATGAGCAGTTCTTC. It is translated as CASSMGRAYNEQFF.